One T cell receptor beta chain is described in this entry. V was pared by 6 bases and J by 4 bases, with 4 bases of the junction left unmatched. CDR3 length: 15 amino acids. Germline CDR1 is MNHEY and CDR2 is SVGAGI. PCR primers comprised 60 Vbeta and 13 Jbeta primers. Here immunoSEQ multiplex PCR was the method, and the copy in TCRdb shows in-frame clones only, minus some. Among over 85,000 clones listed, approximately 83% were seen once. The sample comes from a study of cytomegalovirus exposure and HLA in healthy donors. This chain links TRBV6-5 with TRBJ2-2; the match to TRBD2 covers 11 bases. This clonotype was sampled from a man aged 35 to 55 in good health and CMV-seronegative. Sequencing was done on a sample of PBMCs. The CDR3 loop is CASSRGLAGTGELFF. CDR3 in DNA: TGTGCCAGCAGCCGAGGACTAGCGGGCACCGGGGAGCTGTTTTTT.